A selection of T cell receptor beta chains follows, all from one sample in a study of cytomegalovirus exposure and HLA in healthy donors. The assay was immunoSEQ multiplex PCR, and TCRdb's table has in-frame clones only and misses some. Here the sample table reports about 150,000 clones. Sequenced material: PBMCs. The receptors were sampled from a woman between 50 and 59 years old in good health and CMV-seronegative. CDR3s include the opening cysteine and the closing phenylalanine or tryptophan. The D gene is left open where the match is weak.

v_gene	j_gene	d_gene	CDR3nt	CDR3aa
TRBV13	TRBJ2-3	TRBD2	TGTGCCAGCAGCCCCGGACTAGCGGGGTACCTTGATACGCAGTATTTT	CASSPGLAGYLDTQYF
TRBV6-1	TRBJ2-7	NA	TGTGCCAGCAGGGAAGGAGGGTTCGGTTTCCACGAGCAGTACTTC	CASREGGFGFHEQYF
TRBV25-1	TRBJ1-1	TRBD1	TGTGCCAGCAGTGACACAGGGGCCATGAACACTGAAGCTTTCTTT	CASSDTGAMNTEAFF
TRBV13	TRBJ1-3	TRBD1	TGTGCCAGCAGCGCAGGGGGAGTTGGAAACACCATATATTTT	CASSAGGVGNTIYF
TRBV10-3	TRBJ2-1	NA	TGTGCCATCAGTGAGATCTATGAGCAGTTCTTC	CAISEIYEQFF
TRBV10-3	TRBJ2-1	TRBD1	TGTGCCATCAGTGAGAGAGGGGACAGGGCCAATGAGCAGTTCTTC	CAISERGDRANEQFF
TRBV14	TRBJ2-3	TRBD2	TGTGCCAGCAGCCAAGATCGGGCTAGCGGGAGTACCGGGACAGATACGCAGTATTTT	CASSQDRASGSTGTDTQYF
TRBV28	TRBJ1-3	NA	TGTGCCAGCAGTTCGGGACACCCTATCTCTGGAAACACCATATATTTT	CASSSGHPISGNTIYF
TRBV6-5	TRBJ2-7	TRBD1	TGTGCCAGCAGTTACGGACAGGGGATATACGAGCAGTACTTC	CASSYGQGIYEQYF
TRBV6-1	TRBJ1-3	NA	TGTGCCAGCAGTACAGGGATGGGAAACACCATATATTTT	CASSTGMGNTIYF
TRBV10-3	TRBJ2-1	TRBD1	TGTGCCATCAGTGGATCGCGGGACAGGGCAACGGATGAGCAGTTCTTC	CAISGSRDRATDEQFF
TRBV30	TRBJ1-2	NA	TGTGCCTGGAGACAGGAGAACTATGGCTACACCTTC	CAWRQENYGYTF
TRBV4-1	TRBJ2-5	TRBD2	TGCGCCAGCAGCCGGGTCCCAGGACTAGCGGGGGGGGAGACCCAGTACTTC	CASSRVPGLAGGETQYF
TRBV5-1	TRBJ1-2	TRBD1	TGCGCCAGCAGCCGCGGGACAGGGTATATAAACTATGGCTACACCTTC	CASSRGTGYINYGYTF
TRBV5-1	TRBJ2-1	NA	TGCGCCAGCAGCTCCACGGGATTTCCTTCGTTTCAGCAGTTCTTC	CASSSTGFPSFQQFF
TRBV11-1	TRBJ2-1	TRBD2	TGTGCCAGCAGCTTCGGACTAGCGGGGACGAATGAGCAGTTCTTC	CASSFGLAGTNEQFF